Listed below are T cell receptor beta chains from one sample, sequenced in a study of post-analysis software for immune sequencing data. TCRdb fed the PCR reads into MiXCR, producing one record per CDR3 protein. The sample records about 770,000 distinct CDR3 sequences, 46% being singletons. Sequencing was carried out using blood. These receptors were collected from a girl aged 10-17 years with multiple sclerosis. Each CDR3 is given with its conserved first and last residue. The D gene is left open where the match is weak. Some rows have no size entry. The others give once, few or many, or a class for an expanded clone.

>few|TRBJ1-2|TRBV5-1|TRBD1
CASSPDGTGTYGYTF
TGCGCCAGCAGCCCGGATGGGACAGGCACCTATGGCTACACCTTC
>few|TRBJ2-2|TRBV5-1|-
CASLSGAGGELFF
TGCGCCAGCCTCTCCGGGGCGGGAGGGGAGCTGTTTTTT
>-|TRBJ2-4|TRBV27|-
CASSFLQGSGLKNIQYF
TGTGCCAGCAGTTTCCTTCAAGGGTCAGGACTAAAAAACATTCAGTACTTC
>-|TRBJ2-3|TRBV7-8|TRBD2
CASSPSRAGGSGTQYF
TGTGCCAGCAGTCCATCCCGAGCGGGAGGTTCCGGTACGCAGTATTTT
>few|TRBJ2-3|TRBV13|-
CASSPWGVTDTQYF
TGTGCCAGCAGCCCTTGGGGGGTCACAGATACGCAGTATTTT
>few|TRBJ2-7|TRBV20-1|-
CSARSGYEQYF
TGCAGTGCTCGTAGTGGGTACGAGCAGTACTTC
>-|TRBJ2-5|TRBV7-9|-
CASSYRSEETQYF
TGTGCCAGCAGCTACAGGAGCGAAGAGACCCAGTACTTC
>-|TRBJ2-7|TRBV6-6|TRBD1
CASSTGQGIYEQYF
TGTGCCAGCAGTACGGGACAGGGAATCTACGAGCAGTACTTC
>once|TRBJ2-2|TRBV27|TRBD2
CASSLEGLAGGTGELFF
TGTGCCAGCAGTTTGGAGGGACTAGCGGGAGGTACCGGGGAGCTGTTTTTT
>few|TRBJ2-7|TRBV28|TRBD2
CASSLYSGSWREQYF
TGTGCCAGCAGTTTATACAGCGGGAGCTGGCGCGAGCAGTACTTC
>-|TRBJ1-1|TRBV10-3|-
CAIRVRGVGDTEAFF
TGTGCCATCAGGGTAAGAGGCGTCGGGGACACTGAAGCTTTCTTT
>-|TRBJ1-2|TRBV7-9|-
CASSLVGGEDGYTF
TGTGCCAGCAGCTTAGTTGGGGGAGAGGATGGCTACACCTTC
>-|TRBJ2-1|TRBV20-1|TRBD2
CSARVSGIEQFF
TGCAGTGCCCGCGTTAGCGGGATTGAGCAGTTCTTC
>once|TRBJ1-4|TRBV6-5|-
CASMAPGTNEKLFF
TGTGCCAGCATGGCCCCGGGAACTAATGAAAAACTGTTTTTT
>many|TRBJ2-7|TRBV20-1|TRBD2
CSARIPGLAGGPREQYF
TGCAGTGCTAGAATCCCAGGGCTAGCGGGAGGGCCGAGGGAGCAGTACTTC
>-|TRBJ2-1|TRBV2|-
CASRETTGPTYNEQFF
TGTGCCAGCAGGGAGACCACAGGACCAACCTACAATGAGCAGTTCTTC
>-|TRBJ2-7|TRBV6-6|-
CASSYSSAPEQYF
TGTGCCAGCAGTTACTCGAGCGCCCCCGAGCAGTACTTC
>-|TRBJ2-6|TRBV4-1|TRBD2
CASRPGGLSGANVPTF
TGCGCCAGCAGGCCGGGGGGACTCTCTGGGGCCAACGTCCCGACTTTC
>-|TRBJ2-3|TRBV28|-
CATGQDTQYF
TGTGCCACCGGACAAGATACGCAGTATTTT
>few|TRBJ2-3|TRBV7-9|TRBD2
CASTLAGETDTQYF
TGTGCCAGCACCCTAGCGGGAGAGACAGATACGCAGTATTTT
>-|TRBJ2-5|TRBV12-3/TRBV12-4|-
CASSLLGRWKTQYF
TGTGCCAGCAGTTTATTGGGCAGGTGGAAGACCCAGTACTTC
>few|TRBJ2-5|TRBV20-1|TRBD2
CSATSGRSRTQYF
TGCAGCGCGACTAGCGGGAGGTCGCGGACCCAGTACTTC
>-|TRBJ2-7|TRBV29-1|-
CSVEYGRRYEQYF
TGCAGCGTTGAATATGGGAGGAGGTACGAGCAGTACTTC
>few|TRBJ1-2|TRBV2|-
CASSDGTANYGYTF
TGTGCCAGCAGTGACGGAACAGCTAACTATGGCTACACCTTC
>-|TRBJ2-5|TRBV20-1|TRBD2
CSARVYGTSGQETQYF
TGCAGTGCTAGAGTGTACGGGACTAGCGGCCAAGAGACCCAGTACTTC
>-|TRBJ2-3|TRBV7-2|-
CASSWAGPGPDAQYF
TGTGCCAGCAGCTGGGCGGGGCCTGGCCCAGATGCGCAGTATTTT
>-|TRBJ2-3|TRBV6-5|TRBD2
CASSYRAGVGTDTQYF
TGTGCCAGCAGTTACCGAGCGGGAGTGGGCACAGATACGCAGTATTTT
>few|TRBJ2-1|TRBV13|TRBD2
CASSSRTSGIDEQFF
TGTGCCAGCAGCTCCAGGACTAGCGGGATCGATGAGCAGTTCTTC
>few|TRBJ1-2|TRBV29-1|-
CSVEENYGYTF
TGCAGCGTCGAAGAAAACTATGGCTACACCTTC